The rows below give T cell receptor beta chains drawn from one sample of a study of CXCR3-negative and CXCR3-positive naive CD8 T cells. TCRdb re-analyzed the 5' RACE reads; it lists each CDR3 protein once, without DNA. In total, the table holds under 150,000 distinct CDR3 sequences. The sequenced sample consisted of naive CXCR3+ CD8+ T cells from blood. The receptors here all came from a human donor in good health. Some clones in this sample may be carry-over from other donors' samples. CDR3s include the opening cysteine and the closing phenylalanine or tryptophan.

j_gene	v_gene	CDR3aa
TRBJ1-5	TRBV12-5	CASGFGGHQPQHF
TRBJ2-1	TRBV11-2	CASSHLAWGPNEQFF
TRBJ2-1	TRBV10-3	CAISELVSGGNNEQFF
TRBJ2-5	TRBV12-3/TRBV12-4	CASSSETAFGEKETQYF
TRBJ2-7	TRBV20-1	CSARERQVGYYEQYF
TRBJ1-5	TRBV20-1	CSASGTGEYSNQPQHF
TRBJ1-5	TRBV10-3	CAISEVGDNQPQHF
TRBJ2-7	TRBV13	CASKQREAVSQYF
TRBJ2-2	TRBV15	CATSVSGRDPNTGELFF
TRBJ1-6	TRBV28	CATSSSKDTYNSPLHF
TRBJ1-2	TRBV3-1	CASSQRPDRVDYTF
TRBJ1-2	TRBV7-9	CASSLVPVGPELPDYGYTF
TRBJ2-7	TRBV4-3	CASSQDLVRGGVYEQYF
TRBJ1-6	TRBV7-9	CASSSGQGNSPLHF
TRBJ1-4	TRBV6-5	CASSGTGEKLFF
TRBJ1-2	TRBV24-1	CATSDSGTGSGYTF
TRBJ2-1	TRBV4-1	CASSRDVSGGYNEQFF
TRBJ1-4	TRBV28	CASSLSPGQLEKLFF
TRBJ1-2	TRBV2	CASSEGGFYTF
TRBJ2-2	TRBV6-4	CASSDSTEDTGELFF
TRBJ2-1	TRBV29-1	CSGSDGYNEQFF
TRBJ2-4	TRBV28	CASSFGTDLAKNIQYF
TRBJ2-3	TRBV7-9	CASSLGHNTDTQYF
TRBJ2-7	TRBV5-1	CASSFGRGYEQYF
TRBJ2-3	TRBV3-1	CASSQVNGEDTDTQYF
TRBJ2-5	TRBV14	CASSQHRGLAAQETQYF
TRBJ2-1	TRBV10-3	CAISELAGDANNEQFF
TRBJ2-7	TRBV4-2	CASSQVPGRASTYEQYF
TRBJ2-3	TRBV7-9	CASRGGGAADTQYF
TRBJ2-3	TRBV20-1	CSAKLAGVPSVTDTQYF
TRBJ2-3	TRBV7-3	CASSYTRGGRDTQYF
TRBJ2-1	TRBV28	CASSLNPQRGVAYNEQFF
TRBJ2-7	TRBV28	CASTREGGLGQYF
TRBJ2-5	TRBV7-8	CASSLRVAGNQETQYF
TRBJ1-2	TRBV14	CASSPRGSGANYGYTF
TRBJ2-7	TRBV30	CAWRREGHEQYF
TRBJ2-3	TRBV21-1	CASSKGGRADPSTDTQYF